This T cell receptor beta chain originates from a study of blood T cell repertoires in COVID-19 (dated by TCRdb to the early 2020s). At the level of the whole study: Samples covering the acute and convalescent phases of COVID-19 were provided by collaborators in the United States, Italy and Spain. The material from the prospective study consisted of cDNA or gDNA derived from T cells, B-cell-depleted T cells, or PBMCs. The dataset comprised deeply sampled blood TCRbeta repertoires from subjects exposed to, actively infected with, or recovered from COVID-19. The repertoires were made available in a free public database intended to serve as a resource for research on the immune response to SARS-CoV-2. The samples were drawn from two sources: the first 160 participants of the ongoing ImmuneRACE study, and 950 to 1,500 subjects contributed by 6 global collaborators. The sample metadata nearly always contained a de-identified subject ID, COVID-19 status, age in years and sex. Where available, HLA class I and class II types were obtained from metadata supplied by the sample provider rather than from assay-based typing.

V has 5 bases trimmed and J has 5 bases trimmed; junction bases matching no gene number 7. Reading from cysteine to phenylalanine, the CDR3 counts 14 amino acids. Only the CDR3 DNA is retained, 42 bases long and in frame from the first base. The germline V gene gives CDR1 as MNHEY and CDR2 as SVGAGI. Points the paper makes about the study in general: How much clinical and demographic metadata was included differed by source and by participant, and the metadata was provided uncurated.

Regarding this clone: This receptor's antigen is unknown. Per-nucleotide qualities are absent, and no much larger clonotype sits a single base away.

Participants in the prospective study were enrolled through a virtual design, were aged roughly 18 to 100 years, and lived in roughly 26 United States geographic areas. In the prospective study, cohorts were assigned on the basis of participant-reported clinical history obtained from a screening survey and a study questionnaire. Recovered participants in ImmuneRACE Cohort 3 were defined by two consecutive negative NP/OP PCR tests, clearance by a healthcare professional, or resolution of symptoms. Mobile phlebotomists in the prospective study collected whole blood, serum and a nasopharyngeal or oropharyngeal swab from every participant. Prospective study participants could optionally give additional blood draws and questionnaires over a roughly 2-month period. Before DNA extraction, blood samples from the prospective study were shipped at room temperature or frozen. The immunoSEQ Assay, a bias-controlled multiplex PCR, was used to amplify TCRbeta CDR3 regions from genomic DNA. The paper's data handling went like this. The number of nucleated cells in each sample was estimated from the amplification of reference gene primers within the assay. Sequence reads were collapsed and filtered to measure the absolute abundance of every unique TCRbeta CDR3 rearrangement. For each sample, productive Simpson clonality was calculated as the square root of Simpson's diversity index over productive rearrangements. What TCRdb holds here is the immuneACCESS table cut down to in-frame rearrangements. Part of the clones is not present; checked against another copy, under half of the missing clones reflect an unresolved V gene, and the others are unexplained. V and J calls plus clone size are reproduced from that table; the DNA served to infer D and trimming. Across this sample there are about 300,000 clones, with approximately 88% seen only once. The ten largest clones capture 1.7% of the sample.

The sequencing input was PBMCs or T cells enriched from blood (not recorded which). The sequence links TRBV6-5 to TRBJ2-7, with 9 bases in between that match TRBD1. This TCR derives from a woman aged 40 to 55 who had recovered from COVID-19. The CDR3 in this case is CASSIQGALDEQYF. The base sequence is TGTGCCAGCAGTATACAGGGGGCTCTCGACGAGCAGTACTTC.